One and the same sample provided the 25 T cell receptor beta chains below, sequenced in a study of blood T cell repertoires in COVID-19. The repertoire was sequenced with immunoSEQ multiplex PCR; TCRdb's copy has only in-frame clones and lacks some. The sample holds about 160,000 clones; more than 80% are singletons and the top ten take just under 2%. Sequencing used peripheral blood. The receptors stem from a woman aged 55-75 years with COVID-19, enrolled during active disease.

CDR3 nucleotides: TGCGCCAGCAGCCGCGCCGGGACTAGCAGGACCTCCTACGAGCAGTACTTC. Protein: CASSRAGTSRTSYEQYF. This chain joins TRBV5-1 and TRBJ2-7; 9 bases align to TRBD2. This CDR3 is built from 17 residues. Per the germline V gene, CDR1 is SGHRS and CDR2 is YFSETQ. V was clipped by 4 bases and J by 0 bases; unmatched bases: 11.

The J gene is TRBJ2-3, the V gene TRBV5-1; D might be TRBD1 (7 bases). V was cut by 0 bases and J by 3 bases, with 14 bases left in between. CDR1 and CDR2 from the germline V gene are SGHRS and YFSETQ. This CDR3 has 16 amino acids. The CDR3 coding sequence is TGCGCCAGCAGCTTGGAAATCAGGGGGGTGACAGATACGCAGTATTTT. This encodes CASSLEIRGVTDTQYF.

The chain joins TRBV7-9 to TRBJ2-6; no clear D. Germline loops: CDR1 SEHNR, CDR2 FQNEAQ (reference sequence). This CDR3 has 12 amino acids. V was pared by 6 bases and J by 4 bases, with 4 bases between. CDR3 DNA sequence: TGTGCCAGCAGGGCAGGGGCCAACGTCCTGACTTTC. Encoded protein: CASRAGANVLTF.

The chain combines TRBV6-6 with TRBJ1-1; no definite D call. The CDR3 spans 13 residues. Trimming pared 6 bases from V and 1 base from J, leaving 9 bases between. Germline CDR1 MNHNY, CDR2 SVGAGI (reference sequence). CDR3 DNA: TGTGCCAGCAGCCTAAATCGGAACACTGAAGCTTTCTTT. Protein: CASSLNRNTEAFF.

The rearrangement links TRBV19 to TRBJ2-3; 9 positions agree with TRBD1. CDR1 and CDR2 from the germline V gene are LNHDA and SQIVND (reference sequence). The V gene end was trimmed by 6 bases and the J gene end by 4 bases; junction bases not matched to a gene: 8. The CDR3 runs to 15 residues. The CDR3 DNA reads as TGTGCCAGTAGATCCGGGACAGGGTTCCCAGATACGCAGTATTTT. Its translation: CASRSGTGFPDTQYF.

The genes are TRBV3-1 (or the pseudogene TRBV3-2) and TRBJ1-4; D is perhaps TRBD1 (5 bases). Germline-derived CDR1 and CDR2 are LGHDT and YNNKEL (reference sequence). The CDR3 is made up of 18 amino acids. Trimming shortened V by 1 base and J by 0 bases, and 15 bases separated the two germline ends. The CDR3 bases are TGTGCCAGCAGCCAAGCTGGTTGGGGGGAAGCAACTAATGAAAAACTGTTTTTT. Translated: CASSQAGWGEATNEKLFF.

This chain joins TRBV5-1 and TRBJ2-3; 11 bases align to TRBD2. V lost 2 bases and J lost 2; bases outside the gene matches: 4. The length of the CDR3 is 16 residues. From germline, CDR1 is SGHRS and CDR2 YFSETQ. The CDR3: CASSFGTSGSTDTQYF. The CDR3 bases are TGCGCCAGCAGCTTTGGGACTAGCGGCTCCACAGATACGCAGTATTTT.

The V and J genes are TRBV24-1 and TRBJ2-1; D perhaps matches TRBD1 (6 bases). The CDR3 length is 16 residues. V dropped 4 bases and J dropped 2 bases, with 14 bases sitting between them. From germline, CDR1 is KGHDR and CDR2 SFDVKD. The CDR3 loop reads CATSDPAAGAYNEQFF. In DNA form, the CDR3 reads TGTGCCACCAGTGACCCGGCGGCAGGGGCCTACAATGAGCAGTTCTTC.

This chain uses TRBV12-3 or TRBV12-4 with TRBJ2-7; 8 bases fit TRBD1. After removal of 6 bases from V and 3 bases from J, the junction contained 4 bases not matched to a gene. The CDR3 is 13 amino acids. The CDR3: CASRRQGYYEQYF. For the CDR3, the DNA is TGTGCCAGCAGACGACAGGGGTACTACGAGCAGTACTTC.

The chain's CDR3 is CASSWTENYGYTF. In nucleotides, the CDR3 is TGTGCCAGCAGCTGGACAGAAAACTATGGCTACACCTTC. The chain combines TRBV5-4 with TRBJ1-2, with a possible D match to TRBD1 (6 bases). In germline, CDR1 is SGHNT, CDR2 YYREEE (reference sequence). The CDR3 spans 13 residues. The V end lost 3 bases, the J end lost 2 bases, and 8 bases lay between the germline ends.

The J gene is TRBJ1-5, the V gene TRBV4-2; 8 bases map to TRBD1. The CDR3 loop spans 16 amino acids. CDR1 is LGHNA, CDR2 YNFKEQ, per germline. The V and J ends lost 0 bases and 5 bases, in that order; junction bases with no gene match: 6. The CDR3 here is CASSQEIQGGDQPQHF. The DNA for the CDR3 is TGTGCCAGCAGCCAAGAAATACAGGGGGGTGATCAGCCCCAGCATTTT.

The genes are TRBV7-2 and TRBJ1-1; tentatively, D is TRBD1 (5 bases). The CDR3 has 13 amino acids. The germline gives CDR1 SGHTA, CDR2 FQGNSA. V lost 3 bases and J lost 8, with 13 bases in between. The CDR3 loop is CASSFQGRSEAFF. Here the CDR3 DNA reads TGTGCCAGCAGCTTTCAGGGTAGGTCGGAAGCTTTCTTT.

Comment on this clone: Distinct nucleotide sequences in the sample also encode this CDR3. This chain joins TRBV12-3 or TRBV12-4 and TRBJ1-5; 7 nucleotides match TRBD1. Trimming cost V 6 bases and J 7 bases; bases outside gene matches: 6. This CDR3 has 13 amino acids. In DNA, the CDR3 is TGTGCCAGCAGGAGACAGGGTGGGCAGCCCCAGCATTTT. Residues: CASRRQGGQPQHF.

The chain joins TRBV6-5 to TRBJ2-1; 10 nucleotides match TRBD2. The CDR3 extends over 16 amino acids. V lost 4 bases to trimming and J lost 5 bases; unmatched junction nucleotides: 8. CDR1 is MNHEY, CDR2 SVGAGI, per germline. CDR3 sequence (DNA): TGTGCCAGCAGTTCCTTCAGCGGGGGGGCCCACAATGAGCAGTTCTTC. Protein sequence: CASSSFSGGAHNEQFF.

The rearrangement uses TRBV6-2 or TRBV6-3 and TRBJ1-2; 7 nucleotides line up with TRBD1. The germline V gene encodes CDR1 MNHEY and CDR2 SVGEGT. With 2 bases clipped from V and 7 bases from J, the junction kept 4 bases outside the gene matches. The CDR3 is made up of 13 amino acids. The CDR3 coding sequence is TGTGCCAGCAGTTACCGACAGGGCGGTGGCTACACCTTC. Protein sequence: CASSYRQGGGYTF.

CDR3 sequence: CASSFDSWETQYF. The CDR3 DNA reads TGTGCCAGCAGTTTTGATAGTTGGGAGACCCAGTACTTC. The chain is built from TRBV28 and TRBJ2-5; no reliable D call. The CDR3 extends over 13 amino acids. In germline, CDR1 is MDHEN, CDR2 SYDVKM. Trimming pared 3 bases from V and 5 bases from J, leaving 10 bases between.

The rearrangement uses TRBV29-1 and TRBJ2-2; D unclear. V was shortened by 5 bases and J by 2 bases, with 12 bases between the two germline ends. The CDR3 sequence is 14 residues long. Germline V lookup: CDR1 SQVTM, CDR2 ANQGSEA. CDR3 protein: CSVNRDTNTGELFF. The CDR3 DNA reads as TGCAGCGTTAATCGAGACACCAACACCGGGGAGCTGTTTTTT.

This chain joins TRBV7-2 and TRBJ2-4, with 10 bases matching TRBD1. V dropped 5 bases and J dropped 9; count of bases not matched to a gene: 7. The CDR3 sequence is 14 residues long. CDR1 SGHTA and CDR2 FQGNSA come from the germline V gene. CDR3 region: CASSARQGAGIQYF. In DNA form, the CDR3 reads TGTGCCAGCAGCGCCCGACAGGGGGCCGGCATTCAGTACTTC.

This chain joins TRBV27 and TRBJ1-2; weak D call: TRBD1 (5 bases). The CDR3 has 13 residues. The V gene's germline CDR1 is MNHEY and CDR2 SMNVEV (reference sequence). The V gene lost 5 bases and the J gene lost 5 bases, with 12 bases spanning the gap. The CDR3 loop is CASSPRQNYGYTF. The CDR3 coding sequence is TGTGCCAGCAGTCCTCGACAGAATTATGGCTACACCTTC.

The genes are TRBV4-1 and TRBJ1-4, with a possible D match to TRBD1 (5 bases). V was shortened by 4 bases and J by 7 bases, with 10 bases between the two germline ends. The CDR3 totals 13 residues. CDR1 is MGHRA and CDR2 is YSYEKL in the germline V gene. The CDR3 region is CASSLGGGEKLFF. DNA of the CDR3: TGCGCCAGCAGCCTCGGGGGGGGTGAAAAACTGTTTTTT.

V is TRBV5-5 and J is TRBJ1-1, with D possibly matching TRBD1 (6 bases). V was clipped by 2 bases and J by 4 bases, with 15 bases between them. Germline V gene data show CDR1 as SGHKS and CDR2 as YYEKEE (reference sequence). The CDR3 contains 15 residues. The CDR3 protein is CASSLSGARGTEAFF. In DNA form, the CDR3 reads TGTGCCAGCAGCTTATCAGGGGCAAGGGGCACTGAAGCTTTCTTT.

The chain combines TRBV19 with TRBJ2-3; TRBD2 might be the D (6 bases). Deletions cut 0 bases from V and 4 bases from J, with 14 bases between. This CDR3 spans 16 amino acids. Germline V gene sequence: CDR1 LNHDA, CDR2 SQIVND (reference sequence). DNA of the CDR3: TGTGCCAGTAGTATAGATAGGAGGGTTGTGGCAGATACGCAGTATTTT. It encodes CASSIDRRVVADTQYF.

The chain carries TRBV7-9 and TRBJ2-7; 7 bases map to TRBD1. The CDR3 runs to 16 residues. V trimming: 3 bases; J trimming: 1 base; junction bases outside the gene matches: 9. The germline V gene has CDR1 SEHNR and CDR2 FQNEAQ (reference sequence). Here the CDR3 DNA reads TGTGCCAGCAGCTTGGTTAGGGACAGCCTGTCCTACGAGCAGTACTTC. It codes for CASSLVRDSLSYEQYF.

The J gene is TRBJ1-2, the V gene TRBV23-1, with D perhaps TRBD1 (6 bases). TRBV23-1 is marked as an open reading frame, function uncertain. This CDR3 is built from 20 residues. Trimming took 3 bases from V and 5 from J, leaving 31 bases between them. The CDR3 protein is CASSHISPKAGRGGVYGYTF. CDR3 nucleotides: TGCGCCAGCAGTCACATATCGCCCAAGGCAGGGAGGGGGGGAGTTTATGGCTACACCTTC.

The genes are TRBV10-3 and TRBJ2-4, with TRBD2 identical over 10 bases. The J segment lost 6 bases and the V segment lost 10 bases, leaving 15 bases of the junction unmatched. Germline V gene sequence: CDR1 ENHRY, CDR2 SYGVKD. The CDR3 totals 16 residues. CDR3 nucleotide sequence: TGTGCCAGTTCGGCGGCACTAGCGGGGTTGATAAACATTCAGTACTTC. Protein: CASSAALAGLINIQYF.